This is a list of T cell receptor beta chains from one sample in a study of beta chain features in type 1 diabetes. Sequenced by immunoSEQ multiplex PCR; TCRdb stores in-frame clones only, minus some. The repertoire holds more than 300,000 clones, with 6.5% to 10% as singletons. Sequencing input: central memory CD4+ T cells from blood. The receptors derive from a woman aged 18 to 35 in good health. Both conserved end residues are part of each CDR3.

V	J	CDR3
TRBV7-2	TRBJ2-5	CASSLAIQAPPDF
TRBV2	TRBJ2-5	CASRRMGQGWETQYF
TRBV4-2	TRBJ2-5	CASSQTSGPETQYF
TRBV7-2	TRBJ1-1	CASSRNRNTEAFF
TRBV19	TRBJ2-1	CASKVREGDFYNEQFF
TRBV18	TRBJ2-1	CASSPYRDNNEQFF
TRBV7-2	TRBJ2-5	CASSLARTLRQETQYF
TRBV14	TRBJ2-1	CASSQDQGKRLGYNEQFF
TRBV18	TRBJ2-7	CASSPPGGYEQYF
TRBV11-2	TRBJ2-1	CASSLGFFTFEQFF
TRBV11-1	TRBJ2-1	CASSLLYSYNEQFF
TRBV11-2	TRBJ1-2	CASSLNSNYGYTF
TRBV27	TRBJ2-7	CASTSGRGAAFEQYF
TRBV18	TRBJ2-3	CASSPRPRGTDTQYF
TRBV19	TRBJ1-5	CASSSQGGARDQPQHF